Given below is one T cell receptor (beta chain) in context. As yet, its antigen is unknown. The data were taken from a study of shared clonotypes between healthy human individuals. The study, taken as a whole, reports: A handful of donors shared about 4.8% of their naive CD4 clonotypes.

Only in-frame clones appear in the TCRdb table, and some are missing; sequencing was by immunoSEQ multiplex PCR. The table has 2 million to 3 million clones, over 85% seen once. V shed 5 bases and J shed 1 base, with 11 bases lying between them. The CDR3 contains 15 residues. Germline V CDR1 and CDR2: MNHEY, SVGAGI. The source material was naive CD4+ T cells from PBMCs. Subset reported: CD45RA+ positively selected. The origin of this receptor is a man between 18 and 29 years old in good health. Some clones in this sample may be carry-over from other donors' samples. The chain recombines TRBV6-5 with TRBJ2-2, with D possibly TRBD2 on 5 matching bases. In nucleotides, the CDR3 is TGTGCCAGCAGTCGAGCGGAAGAGAACACCGGGGAGCTGTTTTTT. Amino acid sequence: CASSRAEENTGELFF.